A selection of T cell receptor beta chains follows, all from one sample in a study of glioma-infiltrating T cells. TCRdb recomputed calls from the multiplex PCR reads with MiXCR, one row per CDR3 protein. The table includes over 100,000 distinct CDR3 sequences, 25% detected once. The sequenced material came from glioma tissue, nonneoplastic brain tissue, or PBMCs (not recorded which). Source of these receptors: a human donor with low-grade glioma or glioblastoma, undergoing nonglioma brain surgery, or in good health (not recorded which). Each CDR3 is given with its conserved first and last residue. D genes are given only for firm matches. Clone size is given for some rows only: seen once, a few or many times, or a class if the clone is expanded.

TRBJ2-1 TRBV4-1 . few TGCGCCAGCAGCCAAGATGGGGCCCGGGTCGCCTACAATGAGCAGTTCTTC CASSQDGARVAYNEQFF
TRBJ2-7 TRBV5-1 . few TGCGCCAGCAGCTGGGGCCAGGGCGTATCCTCCTACGAGCAGTACTTC CASSWGQGVSSYEQYF
TRBJ2-3 TRBV7-9 TRBD2 . TGTGCCAGCAGCTTAGCGCAACTAGCGGGAGCTTTGAGTTACACAGATACTCAGTATTTT CASSLAQLAGALSYTDTQYF
TRBJ1-5 TRBV6-1 . many TGTGCCAGCACCAGAGACGGACAAAAAAATCAGCCCCAGCATTTT CASTRDGQKNQPQHF
TRBJ2-1 TRBV18 TRBD1 many TGTGCCAGCTCACTAAAACAGGGGGCTATGTATGGGCAGTTCTTC CASSLKQGAMYGQFF
TRBJ2-1 TRBV9 TRBD2 . TGTGCCAGCAGTCTCTATACTAGCGGGCTTTACAATGAGCAGTTCTTC CASSLYTSGLYNEQFF
TRBJ1-5 TRBV5-1 . . TGCGCCAGCAGCTTAGCTTGGGGCAATAAGCCCCAGCATTTT CASSLAWGNKPQHF
TRBJ2-5 TRBV2 . many TGTGCCAGCGGGCAGTCCACAGAGACCCAGTACTTC CASGQSTETQYF
TRBJ2-7 TRBV11-2 . few TGTGCCAGCAATACGGGGAACGAGCAGTACTTC CASNTGNEQYF
TRBJ2-7 TRBV12-3/TRBV12-4 . . TGTGCCAGCAGTTCATTCTTGGACGGGTACTCCTACGAGCAGTACTTC CASSSFLDGYSYEQYF